These 8 T cell receptor beta chains came from one sample sequenced in a study of CD8 T cells in Susac syndrome. With random hexamers, about 0.45 to 1 ug RNA was reverse transcribed. TCRdb reprocessed the immunoSEQ multiplex PCR reads via MiXCR and lists one record per CDR3 protein. The table lists 250,000 to 350,000 distinct CDR3 sequences, roughly nine tenths of them singletons, with approximately 0.065% in the top ten. The specimen sequenced was CD4+ T cells from PBMCs. These receptors all stem from a human donor with multiple sclerosis.

This rearrangement joins TRBV7-6 to TRBJ2-7, with 9 bases that match TRBD2. CDR1 is SGHVS, CDR2 FNYEAQ, per germline. The V and J ends lost 6 bases and 4 bases, in that order; junction bases with no gene match: 4. The CDR3 consists of 13 residues. CDR3 loop: CASSRSGRYEQYF. In nucleotides, the CDR3 is TGTGCCAGCAGTAGAAGCGGGAGGTACGAGCAGTACTTC.

V gene TRBV5-4 combines with J gene TRBJ2-3; unclear D gene. The V end lost 4 bases, the J end lost 0 bases, and 15 bases lay between the germline ends. The CDR3 is made up of 16 amino acids. Germline V gene sequence: CDR1 SGHNT, CDR2 YYREEE (reference sequence). CDR3 amino acids: CASSIQGISSTDTQYF. In nucleotides, the CDR3 is TGTGCCAGCAGCATACAAGGGATCTCGAGCACAGATACGCAGTATTTT.

The count of this clonotype is one. The chain carries TRBV29-1 and TRBJ2-3; 9 positions agree with TRBD1. From germline, CDR1 is SQVTM and CDR2 ANQGSEA. The CDR3 consists of 11 residues. The ends lost 7 bases at V and 5 bases at J; junction bases unmatched: 1. This chain's CDR3 is CSATGGDTQYF. In DNA, the CDR3 is TGCAGCGCGACAGGGGGAGATACGCAGTATTTT.

CDR3 sequence: CASSLDGGLEQFF. In DNA form, the CDR3 reads TGCGCCAGCAGTCTTGATGGGGGGCTGGAGCAGTTCTTC. J is TRBJ2-1 and V is TRBV5-1, with D possibly called TRBD1 or TRBD2 (6 bases each). The germline V gene encodes CDR1 SGHRS and CDR2 YFSETQ. The V end was cut by 5 bases, the J end by 10 bases, with 16 bases between. The CDR3 runs 13 residues.

The genes are TRBV19 and TRBJ2-3; the match to TRBD1 covers 10 bases. This CDR3 is built from 18 residues. Trimming removed 4 bases from V and 1 base from J; junction bases left unmatched: 11. Germline CDR1 reads LNHDA; CDR2 reads SQIVND (reference sequence). Here the CDR3 DNA reads TGTGCCAGTAGTAGGGTTGCGACAGGGGGCCTCCGCACAGATACGCAGTATTTT. The encoded protein is CASSRVATGGLRTDTQYF.

This chain joins TRBV3-1 and TRBJ1-2, with a tentative D call TRBD1 (5 bases). Germline lookup yields CDR1 LGHDT and CDR2 YNNKEL (reference sequence). The CDR3 has 17 residues. Trimming removed 4 bases from V and 2 bases from J, with 20 bases in between. CDR3 DNA: TGTGCCAGCAGCCCCGGGGCCCACCCTGGGAAGAACTATGGCTACACCTTC. Translating it yields CASSPGAHPGKNYGYTF. The whole variable domain, filled in from reference TRBV3-1 and TRBJ1-2, reads DTAVSQTPKYLVTQMGNDKSIKCEQNLGHDTMYWYKQDSKKFLKIMFSYNNKELIINETVPNRFSPKSPDKAHLNLHINSLELGDSAVYFCASSPGAHPGKNYGYTFGSGTRLTVV.

The chain is built from TRBV20-1 and TRBJ2-1, with 10 bases aligning to TRBD2. CDR1 and CDR2 from the germline V gene are DFQATT and SNEGSKA (reference sequence). The CDR3 loop spans 19 amino acids. The J segment lost 3 bases and the V segment lost 1 base, leaving 15 bases of the junction unmatched. The CDR3 DNA reads TGCAGTGCTAGAGTGTGGGGGGGGAGCGGGAGGGCCCTCTACAATGAGCAGTTCTTC. This gives the protein CSARVWGGSGRALYNEQFF.

The V and J genes are TRBV2 and TRBJ2-7; possibly TRBD2 for D (6 bases). Trimming left V 0 bases short and J 3 bases short, with 18 bases between. The germline V gene encodes CDR1 SNHLY and CDR2 FYNNEI. The CDR3 is made up of 17 amino acids. In DNA, the CDR3 is TGTGCCAGCAGTGAAGCGCGCATCGGCGGGGCATACTACGAGCAGTACTTC. Protein product: CASSEARIGGAYYEQYF.